This TCR beta chain stems from a study of CD8+ T cells in alopecia areata. As for treatment: oral pan-JAK inhibitor, 5-10 mg twice daily. This clone came up a few times. Following RNA extraction, reverse transcription yielded cDNA that acted as the sequencing template. TCRdb's table, derived via immunoSEQ multiplex PCR, lists solely in-frame clones and lacks some. The repertoire has some 110,000 clones, approximately 52% of them found once; the top ten carry under 35%. V lost 1 base to trimming and J lost 0 bases, with 4 bases between them. This CDR3 region has 13 residues. Germline assignment: CDR1 SEHNR and CDR2 FQNEAQ (reference sequence).

This chain links TRBV7-9 with TRBJ2-7, with no clear D. The sequence was obtained from a human donor with alopecia areata. Material: CD8+ T cells sorted from blood, obtained at week 4, from a patient treated with tofacitinib. The CDR3, as DNA: TGTGCCAGCAGCTTAGAGATCTCCTACGAGCAGTACTTC. Residues: CASSLEISYEQYF.